Listed here are 28 T cell receptor beta chains from one sample, sequenced in a study of vaccination effects on CD4 cells after COVID-19. Profiled with immunoSEQ multiplex PCR; TCRdb holds only in-frame clones, not every one. The sample holds around 44,000 clones, 76% seen once. No cognate antigen is known for these TCRs. Subsequent to ten to eleven days of culture, CD4+ T cells were isolated. By PCR, the person was confirmed to have had SARS-CoV-2 infection between March and December 2020. The vaccine given was either BNT162b2 or mRNA-1273, in two doses. This sample comprised CD4+ T cells from PBMCs cultured without peptide, obtained after COVID-19 vaccination. The receptors stem from a human donor who had a prior SARS-CoV-2 infection.

The chain joins TRBV12-3 or TRBV12-4 to TRBJ2-5, with D possibly matching TRBD2 (7 bases). V was shortened by 7 bases and J by 5 bases, with 11 bases between the two germline ends. This CDR3 has 12 amino acids. The DNA of the CDR3 is TGTGCCAGCATGGGGGGGGCTGAGACCCAGTACTTC. Its protein product is CASMGGAETQYF.

The chain combines TRBV12-3 or TRBV12-4 with TRBJ1-6; D gene unclear. This CDR3 comprises 13 residues. V was clipped by 3 bases and J by 10 bases, with 10 bases between them. Here the CDR3 reads CASSFGVGSPLHF. The DNA for the CDR3 is TGTGCCAGCAGTTTTGGGGTGGGCTCACCCCTCCACTTT.

The gene calls are TRBV18 and TRBJ2-5; 11 bases are shared with TRBD2. Germline CDR1 reads KGHSH; CDR2 reads LQKENI. V trimming: 6 bases; J trimming: 2 bases; junction bases outside the gene matches: 8. This CDR3 is 16 amino acids long. CDR3 sequence reads: CASSAQTSGAQETQYF. In nucleotides, the CDR3 is TGTGCCAGCTCGGCCCAGACTAGCGGGGCTCAAGAGACCCAGTACTTC.

The chain employs TRBV7-9 and TRBJ1-4, with TRBD1 as a possible D gene (5 bases). The CDR3 loop spans 15 amino acids. Germline loops: CDR1 SEHNR, CDR2 FQNEAQ (reference sequence). Trimming shortened V by 4 bases and J by 10 bases, and 19 bases separated the two germline ends. The CDR3, as DNA: TGTGCCAGCAGCTCAACCAGGGACGTATGGGGAAAACTGTTTTTT. It codes for CASSSTRDVWGKLFF.

This chain joins TRBV19 and TRBJ2-7; 11 bases fit TRBD2. V lost 3 bases to trimming and J lost 3 bases; unmatched junction nucleotides: 4. Germline V gene data show CDR1 as LNHDA and CDR2 as SQIVND (reference sequence). The CDR3 length is 15 residues. CDR3 nucleotide sequence: TGTGCCAGTAGTATCATTACTAGCGGGAGCTACGAGCAGTACTTC. Translated: CASSIITSGSYEQYF.

This sequence joins TRBV28 and TRBJ1-5; D is unclear. Germline V gene lookup returns CDR1 MDHEN and CDR2 SYDVKM. V shed 2 bases and J shed 7 bases, with 3 bases lying between them. The CDR3 is made up of 11 amino acids. CDR3 DNA: TGTGCCAGCAGTTTAAGGCAGCCCCAGCATTTT. Translating it yields CASSLRQPQHF. Drawing the rest from reference TRBV28 and TRBJ1-5, the complete variable domain is DVKVTQSSRYLVKRTGEKVFLECVQDMDHENMFWYRQDPGLGLRLIYFSYDVKMKEKGDIPEGYSVSREKKERFSLILESASTNQTSMYLCASSLRQPQHFGDGTRLSIL.

This clone was found once. The chain has TRBV19 and TRBJ2-5; 9 bases agree with TRBD1. Trimming removed 5 bases from V and 5 bases from J; junction bases left unmatched: 9. The germline V gene has CDR1 LNHDA and CDR2 SQIVND (reference sequence). The CDR3 loop spans 15 amino acids. The DNA of the CDR3 is TGTGCCAGTAGTCCCAGGGACAGGGCGTTGGAGACCCAGTACTTC. This translates into CASSPRDRALETQYF. The variable domain in full, with the rest retrieved from reference TRBV19 and TRBJ2-5, is DGGITQSPKYLFRKEGQNVTLSCEQNLNHDAMYWYRQDPGQGLRLIYYSQIVNDFQKGDIAEGYSVSREKKESFPLTVTSAQKNPTAFYLCASSPRDRALETQYFGPGTRLLVL.

This clone was counted a few times. V and J are TRBV11-3 and TRBJ2-3; the D gene is possibly TRBD1 (5 bases). V gave up 2 bases and J gave up 12 bases, with 12 bases separating them. The CDR3 runs 12 residues. CDR1 is SGHNT and CDR2 is YENEEA in the germline V gene. The CDR3 sequence: CASSLQDKVQYF. The CDR3 bases are TGTGCCAGCAGCTTACAGGACAAAGTACAGTATTTT.

This clone was recorded a few times. The chain carries TRBV7-3 and TRBJ2-1, with 7 bases matching TRBD2. Germline CDR1 is SGHTA and CDR2 is FQGTGA. This CDR3 contains 16 residues. The V segment lost 3 bases and the J segment 3 bases; nucleotides outside the gene matches: 8. CDR3 amino acids: CASSLLGGKHYNEQFF. CDR3 coding DNA: TGTGCCAGCAGCTTGCTGGGGGGGAAACACTACAATGAGCAGTTCTTC. Variable domain in full (rest from reference TRBV7-3 and TRBJ2-1): GAGVSQTPSNKVTEKGKYVELRCDPISGHTALYWYRQSLGQGPEFLIYFQGTGAADDSGLPNDRFFAVRPEGSVSTLKIQRTERGDSAVYLCASSLLGGKHYNEQFFGPGTRLTVL.

A single count supports this clone. The chain is built from TRBV5-3 and TRBJ2-7; 7 nucleotides align to TRBD2. TRBV5-3 is an open reading frame, and its role is uncertain. This CDR3 region has 14 residues. Trimming removed 7 bases from V and 2 bases from J; junction bases left unmatched: 9. CDR3 nucleotide sequence: TGTGCCAGAGGGGGGGGAGAGAAGACCTACGAGCAGTACTTC. It specifies CARGGGEKTYEQYF.

The V and J genes are TRBV7-6 and TRBJ2-7, with a tentative D call TRBD2 (6 bases). In germline, CDR1 is SGHVS, CDR2 FNYEAQ. The germline V and J ends were trimmed by 4 bases and 3 bases, with 19 bases remaining between them. The CDR3 totals 16 residues. CDR3 nucleotides: TGTGCCAGCAGCTCAGCGGCGGGGAGGAGACTCTACGAGCAGTACTTC. It translates to CASSSAAGRRLYEQYF.

For the CDR3, the DNA is TGTGCCAGCACCGTTGCCGCATCACCCCTCCACTTT. Translated, it gives CASTVAASPLHF. The V call is TRBV11-3, the J call TRBJ1-6; D remains ambiguous. V was clipped by 7 bases and J by 10 bases, with 11 bases between them. Per the germline V gene, CDR1 is SGHNT and CDR2 is YENEEA. The CDR3 length is 12 residues.

This chain joins TRBV10-1 and TRBJ2-7; D possibly uses TRBD1 or TRBD2 (5 bases each). V lost 8 bases and J lost 2, with 10 bases in between. This CDR3 region has 12 residues. Germline V gene data show CDR1 as WNHNN and CDR2 as SYGVQD (reference sequence). The CDR3 protein is CASPRGPYEQYF. The DNA for the CDR3 is TGCGCCAGCCCACGGGGCCCCTACGAGCAGTACTTC.

V and J are TRBV3-1 (or the pseudogene TRBV3-2) and TRBJ2-5; maybe TRBD1 (5 bases). V lost 2 bases to trimming and J lost 3 bases, with 13 bases between them. The CDR3 covers 15 residues. Germline CDR1 LGHDT, CDR2 YNNKEL (reference sequence). CDR3 sequence reads: CASSQSGWYEETQYF. The CDR3 DNA is TGTGCCAGCAGCCAATCAGGGTGGTATGAAGAGACCCAGTACTTC.

The V gene is TRBV6-5, the J gene TRBJ2-7, with 9 positions matching TRBD1. Trimming cost V 4 bases and J 6 bases; bases outside gene matches: 4. The length of the CDR3 is 13 residues. Germline V CDR1 and CDR2: MNHEY, SVGAGI. CDR3 region: CASSSGQGGEQYF. The CDR3 region has the DNA TGTGCCAGCAGTTCGGGACAGGGTGGCGAGCAGTACTTC.

The chain uses TRBV5-6 and TRBJ1-2; D not resolved. The CDR3 covers 13 residues. Trimming pared 5 bases from V and 8 bases from J, leaving 16 bases between. From germline, CDR1 is SGHDT and CDR2 YYEEEE. The CDR3 nucleotides are TGTGCCAGCAGGCAGGCCCGGGGAGGCGGCTACACCTTC. Its translation: CASRQARGGGYTF. Filled out from reference TRBV5-6 and TRBJ1-2, the complete variable domain reads DAGVTQSPTHLIKTRGQQVTLRCSPKSGHDTVSWYQQALGQGPQFIFQYYEEEERQRGNFPDRFSGHQFPNYSSELNVNALLLGDSALYLCASRQARGGGYTFGSGTRLTVV.

This clone came up a few times. Mismatch with germline at one junction end may stem from a read error. The chain combines TRBV18 with TRBJ2-7; 13 bases match TRBD2. CDR3 size: 15 residues. Germline V gives CDR1 KGHSH, CDR2 LQKENI. CDR3 DNA sequence: TGTGCCAGCTCCCCACGACTAGCGGGAGGCTACGAGCAGTACTTC. Translation: CASSPRLAGGYEQYF.

The chain recombines TRBV5-1 with TRBJ2-3, with 9 bases fitting TRBD2. The CDR3 has 16 amino acids. Losses at the gene ends were 0 bases for V and 7 bases for J; bases not matched to a gene: 9. Germline loops: CDR1 SGHRS, CDR2 YFSETQ. CDR3 DNA: TGCGCCAGCAGCTTGGCCGCTAGCGGGGACCTGAATACGCAGTATTTT. Amino acid sequence: CASSLAASGDLNTQYF.

This clone was counted a single time. The chain carries TRBV2 and TRBJ1-2; D not resolved. The germline V and J ends were trimmed by 7 bases and 2 bases, with 17 bases remaining between them. Germline CDR1 SNHLY, CDR2 FYNNEI. The CDR3 extends over 15 amino acids. The CDR3 here is CASTTPAGSNYGYTF. The CDR3 DNA follows: TGTGCCAGCACCACCCCAGCAGGCAGCAACTATGGCTACACCTTC.

The chain couples TRBV20-1 to TRBJ2-3; 10 nucleotides agree with TRBD2. The trim removed 3 bases at V and 6 bases at J, leaving 12 bases unmatched. Germline values: CDR1 DFQATT, CDR2 SNEGSKA (reference sequence). The CDR3 contains 16 residues. For the CDR3, the DNA is TGCAGTGCTAGTCTCCAGCGGGGGGGCCTTGGGGATACGCAGTATTTT. This sequence encodes CSASLQRGGLGDTQYF.

This chain connects TRBV2 to TRBJ1-3; D gene uncertain. V was trimmed by 4 bases and J by 4 bases, leaving 11 bases between them. Germline loops: CDR1 SNHLY, CDR2 FYNNEI. This CDR3 is built from 14 residues. The CDR3 protein is CASSAAWAGNTIYF. In DNA form, the CDR3 reads TGTGCCAGCAGTGCAGCCTGGGCCGGAAACACCATATATTTT.

This chain connects TRBV5-1 to TRBJ2-3; possible D gene TRBD2, 5 bases. Germline CDR1 reads SGHRS; CDR2 reads YFSETQ. Trimming cost V 4 bases and J 3 bases, with 12 bases left between them. CDR3 length equals 14 residues. CDR3 nucleotides: TGCGCCAGCAGCCCGCGAGGGAGTACAGATACGCAGTATTTT. Encoded protein: CASSPRGSTDTQYF.

The gene calls are TRBV30 and TRBJ2-5; no clear D. The CDR3 covers 10 residues. V was pared by 1 base and J by 6 bases, with 3 bases between. Germline V gene sequence: CDR1 GTSNPN, CDR2 SVGIG (reference sequence). The DNA for the CDR3 is TGTGCCTGGAGTGGAAAGACCCAGTACTTC. It encodes CAWSGKTQYF.

The V gene is TRBV5-6, the J gene TRBJ1-2, with D uncertain. Germline CDR1 is SGHDT and CDR2 is YYEEEE. The CDR3 covers 13 residues. Trimming cost V 0 bases and J 5 bases, with 8 bases left between them. CDR3 coding DNA: TGTGCCAGCAGCTTGGGCAGGTTTTATGGCTACACCTTC. Translation: CASSLGRFYGYTF.

The chain joins TRBV28 to TRBJ2-1; the D is unclear. The CDR3 contains 13 residues. Germline assignment: CDR1 MDHEN and CDR2 SYDVKM. V lost 5 bases and J 4 bases, leaving 9 bases between the germline ends. CDR3 region: CASSLDPYNEQFF. CDR3 nucleotide sequence: TGTGCCAGCAGTCTGGACCCTTACAATGAGCAGTTCTTC. Full variable domain (outside the CDR3, taken from reference TRBV28 and TRBJ2-1): DVKVTQSSRYLVKRTGEKVFLECVQDMDHENMFWYRQDPGLGLRLIYFSYDVKMKEKGDIPEGYSVSREKKERFSLILESASTNQTSMYLCASSLDPYNEQFFGPGTRLTVL.

This clone was detected once. This rearrangement joins TRBV18 to TRBJ2-3, with D unclear. Germline V gene data show CDR1 as KGHSH and CDR2 as LQKENI. V was cut by 2 bases and J by 10 bases, with 10 bases left in between. This CDR3 spans 12 amino acids. The CDR3 spells CASSPSSNAQYF. CDR3 in DNA: TGTGCCAGCTCACCAAGTAGCAATGCGCAGTATTTT.

The table lists this clone with a count of one. J is TRBJ2-3 and V is TRBV14; the D call may be TRBD1 or TRBD2 (6 bases each). The germline gives CDR1 SGHDN, CDR2 FVKESK. Deletions cut 9 bases from V and 2 bases from J, with 21 bases between. The CDR3 has 16 residues. CDR3 sequence: CARTQQGLRLTDTQYF. The DNA of the CDR3 is TGTGCCAGGACTCAACAGGGACTTCGGCTCACAGATACGCAGTATTTT. Based on the CDR3 plus reference TRBV14 and TRBJ2-3, the full variable domain is EAGVTQFPSHSVIEKGQTVTLRCDPISGHDNLYWYRRVMGKEIKFLLHFVKESKQDESGMPNNRFLAERTGGTYSTLKVQPAELEDSGVYFCARTQQGLRLTDTQYFGPGTRLTVL.

This sequence joins TRBV7-9 and TRBJ1-1; no firm D call. CDR1 SEHNR and CDR2 FQNEAQ come from the germline V gene (reference sequence). V dropped 5 bases and J dropped 3 bases, with 16 bases sitting between them. CDR3 length: 15 amino acids. In DNA, the CDR3 is TGTGCCAGCAGCCCCGGGTGGCAGGTGGACACTGAAGCTTTCTTT. Its protein is CASSPGWQVDTEAFF.